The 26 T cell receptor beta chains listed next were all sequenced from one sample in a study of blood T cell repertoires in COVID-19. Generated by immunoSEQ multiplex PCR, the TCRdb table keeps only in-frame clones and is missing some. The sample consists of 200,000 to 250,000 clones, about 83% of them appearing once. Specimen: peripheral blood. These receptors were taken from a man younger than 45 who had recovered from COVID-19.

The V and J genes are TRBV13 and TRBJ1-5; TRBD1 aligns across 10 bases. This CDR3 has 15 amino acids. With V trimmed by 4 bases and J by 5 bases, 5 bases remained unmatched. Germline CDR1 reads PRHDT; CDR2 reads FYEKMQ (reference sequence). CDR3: CASSSTGTGDQPQHF. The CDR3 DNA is TGTGCCAGCAGCTCGACTGGGACAGGGGATCAGCCCCAGCATTTT.

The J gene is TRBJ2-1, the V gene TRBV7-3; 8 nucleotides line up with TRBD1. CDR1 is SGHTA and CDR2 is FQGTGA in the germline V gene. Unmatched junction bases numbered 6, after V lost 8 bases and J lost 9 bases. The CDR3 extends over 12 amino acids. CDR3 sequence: CASGTGGGEQFF. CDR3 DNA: TGTGCCAGCGGAACAGGGGGTGGTGAGCAGTTCTTC.

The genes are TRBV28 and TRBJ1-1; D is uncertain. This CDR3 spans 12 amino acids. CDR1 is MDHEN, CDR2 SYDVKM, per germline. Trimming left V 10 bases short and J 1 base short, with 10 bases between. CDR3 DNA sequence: TGTGCCACCTGCAGATGGAACACTGAAGCTTTCTTT. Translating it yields CATCRWNTEAFF.

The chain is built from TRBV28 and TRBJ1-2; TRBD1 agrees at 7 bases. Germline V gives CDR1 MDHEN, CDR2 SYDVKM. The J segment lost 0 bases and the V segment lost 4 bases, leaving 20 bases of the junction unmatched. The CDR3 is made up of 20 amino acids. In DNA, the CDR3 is TGTGCCAGCAGTTCAGGGGGTTATGACCCGGGGACGTCGTCTAACTATGGCTACACCTTC. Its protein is CASSSGGYDPGTSSNYGYTF.

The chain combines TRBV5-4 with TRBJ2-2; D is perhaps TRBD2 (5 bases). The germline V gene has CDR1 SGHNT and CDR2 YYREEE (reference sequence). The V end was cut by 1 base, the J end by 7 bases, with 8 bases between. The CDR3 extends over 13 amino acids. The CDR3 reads CASSLPGGGELFF. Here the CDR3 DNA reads TGTGCCAGCAGCTTGCCCGGAGGCGGGGAGCTGTTTTTT. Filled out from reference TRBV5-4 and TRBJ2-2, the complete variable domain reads ETGVTQSPTHLIKTRGQQVTLRCSSQSGHNTVSWYQQALGQGPQFIFQYYREEENGRGNFPPRFSGLQFPNYSSELNVNALELDDSALYLCASSLPGGGELFFGEGSRLTVL.

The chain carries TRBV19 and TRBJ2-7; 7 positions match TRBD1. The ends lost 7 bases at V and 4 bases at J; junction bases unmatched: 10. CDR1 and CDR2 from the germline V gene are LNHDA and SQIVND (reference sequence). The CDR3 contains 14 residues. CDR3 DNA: TGTGCCAGTAAGGGGGACAGCACCCTGTACGAGCAGTACTTC. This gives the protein CASKGDSTLYEQYF. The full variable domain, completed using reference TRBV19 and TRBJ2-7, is DGGITQSPKYLFRKEGQNVTLSCEQNLNHDAMYWYRQDPGQGLRLIYYSQIVNDFQKGDIAEGYSVSREKKESFPLTVTSAQKNPTAFYLCASKGDSTLYEQYFGPGTRLTVT.

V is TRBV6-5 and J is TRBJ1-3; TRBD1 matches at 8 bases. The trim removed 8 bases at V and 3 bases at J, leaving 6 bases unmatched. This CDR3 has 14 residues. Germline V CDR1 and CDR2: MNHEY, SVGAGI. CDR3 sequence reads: CASGRQGHGNTIYF. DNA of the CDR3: TGTGCCAGCGGAAGACAGGGGCATGGAAACACCATATATTTT.

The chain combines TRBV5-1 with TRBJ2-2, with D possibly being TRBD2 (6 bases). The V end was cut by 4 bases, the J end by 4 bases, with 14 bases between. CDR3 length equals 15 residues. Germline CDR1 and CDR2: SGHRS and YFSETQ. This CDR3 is CASSGGDLRTGELFF. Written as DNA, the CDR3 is TGCGCCAGCAGCGGAGGGGACCTTCGCACCGGGGAGCTGTTTTTT.

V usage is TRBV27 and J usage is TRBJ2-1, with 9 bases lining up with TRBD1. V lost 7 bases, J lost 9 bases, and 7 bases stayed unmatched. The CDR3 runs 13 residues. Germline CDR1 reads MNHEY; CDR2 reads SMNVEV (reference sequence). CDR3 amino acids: CASNRGRGREQFF. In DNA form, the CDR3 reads TGTGCCAGCAACAGGGGGCGCGGACGTGAGCAGTTCTTC.

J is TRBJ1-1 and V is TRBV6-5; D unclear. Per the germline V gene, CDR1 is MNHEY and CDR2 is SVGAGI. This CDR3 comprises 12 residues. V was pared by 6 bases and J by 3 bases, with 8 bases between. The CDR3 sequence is CASSELYTEAFF. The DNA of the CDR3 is TGTGCCAGCAGCGAGCTATACACTGAAGCTTTCTTT.

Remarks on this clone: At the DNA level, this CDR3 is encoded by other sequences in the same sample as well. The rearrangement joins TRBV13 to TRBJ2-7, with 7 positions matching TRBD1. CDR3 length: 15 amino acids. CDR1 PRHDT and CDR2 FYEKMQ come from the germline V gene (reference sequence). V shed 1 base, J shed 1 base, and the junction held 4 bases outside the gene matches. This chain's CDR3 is CASSLVRDSSYEQYF. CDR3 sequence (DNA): TGTGCCAGCAGCTTAGTCCGGGACAGTTCCTACGAGCAGTACTTC.

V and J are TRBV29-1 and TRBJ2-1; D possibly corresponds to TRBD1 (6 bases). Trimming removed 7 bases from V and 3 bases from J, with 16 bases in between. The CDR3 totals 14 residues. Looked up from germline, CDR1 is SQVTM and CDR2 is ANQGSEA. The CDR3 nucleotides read TGCAGCGCGCCCCCACAGGGAATCTACAATGAGCAGTTCTTC. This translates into CSAPPQGIYNEQFF.

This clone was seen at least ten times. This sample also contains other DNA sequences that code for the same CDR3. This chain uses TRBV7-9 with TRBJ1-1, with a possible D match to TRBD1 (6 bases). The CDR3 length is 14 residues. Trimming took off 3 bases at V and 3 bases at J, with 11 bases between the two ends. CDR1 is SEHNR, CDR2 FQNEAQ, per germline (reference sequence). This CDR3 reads CASSLVGGDTEAFF. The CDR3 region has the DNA TGTGCCAGCAGCTTGGTAGGGGGAGACACTGAAGCTTTCTTT.

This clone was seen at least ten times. Written as DNA, the CDR3 is TGTGCCAGCAGCTTAGACTCCGTTGGCTACACCTTC. It codes for CASSLDSVGYTF. The gene calls are TRBV7-9 and TRBJ1-2; D gene unclear. This CDR3 region has 12 residues. The V gene lost 1 base and the J gene lost 7 bases, with 7 bases spanning the gap. The germline V gene encodes CDR1 SEHNR and CDR2 FQNEAQ (reference sequence).

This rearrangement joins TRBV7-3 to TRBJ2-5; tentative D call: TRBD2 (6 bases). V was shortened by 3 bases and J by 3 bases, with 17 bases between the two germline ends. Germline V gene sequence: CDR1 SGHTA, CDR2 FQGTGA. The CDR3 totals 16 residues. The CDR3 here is CASSFREVGDEETQYF. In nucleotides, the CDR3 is TGTGCCAGCAGCTTTAGGGAGGTGGGGGACGAAGAGACCCAGTACTTC.

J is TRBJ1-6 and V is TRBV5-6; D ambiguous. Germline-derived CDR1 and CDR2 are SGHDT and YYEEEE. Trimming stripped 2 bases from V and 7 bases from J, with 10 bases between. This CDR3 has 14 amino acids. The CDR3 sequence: CASSFGVENSPLHF. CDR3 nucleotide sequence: TGTGCCAGCAGCTTCGGGGTTGAGAATTCACCCCTCCACTTT.

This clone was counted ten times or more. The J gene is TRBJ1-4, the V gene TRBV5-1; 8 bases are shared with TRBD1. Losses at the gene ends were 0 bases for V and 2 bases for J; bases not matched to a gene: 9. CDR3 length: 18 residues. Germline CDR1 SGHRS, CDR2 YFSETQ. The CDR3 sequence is CASSLGAGGGLTNEKLFF. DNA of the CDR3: TGCGCCAGCAGCTTGGGTGCAGGGGGCGGTCTGACTAATGAAAAACTGTTTTTT.

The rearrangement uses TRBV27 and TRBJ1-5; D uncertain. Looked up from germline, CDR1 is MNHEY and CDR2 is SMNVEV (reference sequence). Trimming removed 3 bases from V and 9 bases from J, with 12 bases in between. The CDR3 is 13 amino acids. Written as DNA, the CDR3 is TGTGCCAGCAGTTTTGGGAGTTGGGGGCCCCAGCATTTT. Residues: CASSFGSWGPQHF.

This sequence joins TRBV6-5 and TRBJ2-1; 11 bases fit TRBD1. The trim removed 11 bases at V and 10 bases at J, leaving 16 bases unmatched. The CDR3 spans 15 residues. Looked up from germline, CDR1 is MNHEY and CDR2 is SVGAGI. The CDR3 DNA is TGTGCCTTACAAGGTGTGGGACAGGGGGGGTTGGAGCAGTTCTTC. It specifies CALQGVGQGGLEQFF.

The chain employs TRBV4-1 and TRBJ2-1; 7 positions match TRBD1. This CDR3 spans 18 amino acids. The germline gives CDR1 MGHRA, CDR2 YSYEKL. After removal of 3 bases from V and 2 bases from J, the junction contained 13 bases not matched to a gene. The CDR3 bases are TGCGCCAGCAGCCATCCCCTCCGAAGGGGGCGAACCTACAATGAGCAGTTCTTC. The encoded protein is CASSHPLRRGRTYNEQFF.

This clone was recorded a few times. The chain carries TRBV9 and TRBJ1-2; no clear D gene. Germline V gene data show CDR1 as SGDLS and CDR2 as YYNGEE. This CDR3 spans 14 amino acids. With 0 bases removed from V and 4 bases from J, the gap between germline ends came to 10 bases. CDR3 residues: CASSVDSRTYGYTF. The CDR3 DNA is TGTGCCAGCAGCGTAGATTCCAGAACCTATGGCTACACCTTC.

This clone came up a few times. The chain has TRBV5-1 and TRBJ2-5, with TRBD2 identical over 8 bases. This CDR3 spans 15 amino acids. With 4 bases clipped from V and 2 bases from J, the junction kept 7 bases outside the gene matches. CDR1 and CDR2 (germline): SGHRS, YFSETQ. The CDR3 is CASSPGLARQETQYF. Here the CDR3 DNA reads TGCGCCAGCAGCCCCGGACTAGCAAGACAAGAGACCCAGTACTTC.

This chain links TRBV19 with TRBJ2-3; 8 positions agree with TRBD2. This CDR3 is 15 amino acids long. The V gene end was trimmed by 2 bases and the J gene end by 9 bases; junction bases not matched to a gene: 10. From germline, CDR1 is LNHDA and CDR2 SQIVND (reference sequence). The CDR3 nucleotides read TGTGCCAGTAGTATATACCCCGGGACTAGAAGCACGCAGTATTTT. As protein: CASSIYPGTRSTQYF.

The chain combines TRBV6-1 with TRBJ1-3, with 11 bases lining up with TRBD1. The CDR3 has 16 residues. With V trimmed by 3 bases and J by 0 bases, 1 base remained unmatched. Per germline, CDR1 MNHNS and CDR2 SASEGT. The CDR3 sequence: CASSDGTGGSGNTIYF. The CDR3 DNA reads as TGTGCCAGCAGTGATGGGACAGGGGGCTCTGGAAACACCATATATTTT.

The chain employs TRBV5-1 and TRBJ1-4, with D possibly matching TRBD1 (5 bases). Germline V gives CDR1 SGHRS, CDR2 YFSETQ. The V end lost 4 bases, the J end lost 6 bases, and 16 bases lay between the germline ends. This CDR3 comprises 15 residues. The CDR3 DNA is TGCGCCAGCAGCCTCCGGGGGGTAGGGGATGAAAAACTGTTTTTT. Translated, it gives CASSLRGVGDEKLFF.

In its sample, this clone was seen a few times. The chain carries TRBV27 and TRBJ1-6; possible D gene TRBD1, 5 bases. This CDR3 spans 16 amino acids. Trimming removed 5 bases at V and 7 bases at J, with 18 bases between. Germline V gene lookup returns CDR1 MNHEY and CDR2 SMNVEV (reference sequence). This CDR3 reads CASSPRTTVANSPLHF. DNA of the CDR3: TGTGCCAGCAGTCCCCGCACGACAGTAGCCAATTCACCCCTCCACTTT.